The 14 T cell receptor beta chains given below trace back to one sample, sequenced in a study of T-cell memory formation after mild COVID-19. TCRdb re-called the 5' RACE reads with MiXCR, one entry per CDR3 protein. The table shows 100,000 to 120,000 distinct CDR3 sequences, with 22% occurring only once. The source material was PBMCs or a T cell subset sorted from them (not recorded which). The source of these receptors is a man younger than 30 who had mild COVID-19 (a few samples of this study predate the infection). Cell type and time point are not known.

Only a few counts were recorded for this clonotype. The J gene is TRBJ1-5, the V gene TRBV15; D is unresolved. The germline V gene encodes CDR1 LNHNV and CDR2 YYDKDF (reference sequence). The CDR3 is made up of 15 amino acids. The V end was cut by 0 bases, the J end by 7 bases, with 13 bases between. The CDR3 is CATSRDTALGQPQHF. In nucleotides, the CDR3 is TGTGCCACCAGCAGAGATACGGCCCTCGGGCAGCCCCAGCATTTT.

This clonotype was found a few times. V usage is TRBV5-1 and J usage is TRBJ2-7, with 7 bases aligning to TRBD2. Looked up from germline, CDR1 is SGHRS and CDR2 is YFSETQ. The CDR3 is made up of 15 amino acids. V lost 0 bases and J lost 0; bases outside the gene matches: 3. The CDR3 loop is CASSLGAGSSYEQYF. CDR3 coding DNA: TGCGCCAGCAGCTTGGGAGCGGGGTCCTCCTACGAGCAGTACTTC.

This clonotype has a count of ten or more. The chain uses TRBV12-3 or TRBV12-4 and TRBJ2-1, with a tentative D call TRBD1 (5 bases). The V gene lost 4 bases and the J gene lost 7 bases, with 14 bases spanning the gap. The CDR3 totals 14 residues. As DNA, the CDR3 is TGTGCCAGCAGTTCAGGGAAGGGTCGGAATGAGCAGTTCTTC. Amino acid sequence: CASSSGKGRNEQFF.

The CDR3 DNA reads as TGTGCCAGCAGCGACTACAGCAATGAGCAGTTCTTC. Residues: CASSDYSNEQFF. The gene calls are TRBV4-2 and TRBJ2-1; D is possibly TRBD2 (5 bases). The V end was cut by 5 bases, the J end by 6 bases, with 8 bases between. CDR1 and CDR2 (germline): LGHNA, YNFKEQ. The CDR3 totals 12 residues.

The J gene is TRBJ1-1, the V gene TRBV4-3, with D unclear. Germline loops: CDR1 LGHNA, CDR2 YSLEER. The CDR3 runs to 14 residues. The V end was cut by 0 bases, the J end by 1 base, with 6 bases between. The DNA of the CDR3 is TGCGCCAGCAGCCAAGATATTCGGAACACTGAAGCTTTCTTT. Its protein is CASSQDIRNTEAFF.

This clonotype was detected only a few times. This chain joins TRBV5-5 and TRBJ2-7, with unresolved D. The CDR3 covers 11 residues. V was trimmed by 3 bases and J by 3 bases, leaving 4 bases between them. CDR1 and CDR2 from the germline V gene are SGHKS and YYEKEE (reference sequence). The DNA of the CDR3 is TGTGCCAGCAGCTGGGACTACGAGCAGTACTTC. The encoded protein is CASSWDYEQYF.

This clonotype was detected only a few times. The chain couples TRBV4-1 to TRBJ1-5; the D gene is possibly TRBD1 (6 bases). The V and J ends lost 5 bases and 4 bases respectively, with 18 bases between them. This CDR3 region has 16 residues. The V gene's germline CDR1 is MGHRA and CDR2 YSYEKL. CDR3: CASSFTVTGGNQPQHF. The CDR3 coding sequence is TGCGCCAGCAGCTTTACTGTGACAGGAGGGAATCAGCCCCAGCATTTT.

This clonotype came up many times. J is TRBJ2-7 and V is TRBV6-1; 7 positions agree with TRBD1. V shed 1 base and J 0 bases; nucleotides not matched to a gene: 6. The germline V gene encodes CDR1 MNHNS and CDR2 SASEGT. The CDR3 is made up of 16 amino acids. The DNA for the CDR3 is TGTGCCAGCAGTGAAGAGGCAGGGGACAGCTCCTACGAGCAGTACTTC. The encoded protein is CASSEEAGDSSYEQYF.

The chain combines TRBV6-5 with TRBJ2-1; tentatively, D is TRBD1 (6 bases). Germline assignment: CDR1 MNHEY and CDR2 SVGAGI. This CDR3 spans 14 amino acids. Trimming took 8 bases from V and 3 from J, leaving 14 bases between them. CDR3 in amino acids: CASHGQGSYNEQFF. The CDR3 DNA is TGTGCCAGCCACGGGCAGGGGAGCTACAATGAGCAGTTCTTC.

The chain couples TRBV5-5 to TRBJ2-7, with D possibly matching TRBD2 (5 bases). Trimming left V 4 bases short and J 1 base short, with 12 bases between. CDR3 length: 14 amino acids. Germline values: CDR1 SGHKS, CDR2 YYEKEE (reference sequence). The CDR3 region has the DNA TGTGCCAGCAGCCCAACCGGGGAGTCCTACGAGCAGTACTTC. This sequence encodes CASSPTGESYEQYF.

The V gene is TRBV7-2, the J gene TRBJ1-1; D not certain. V was trimmed by 8 bases and J by 3 bases, leaving 7 bases between them. The CDR3 consists of 11 residues. Germline V lookup: CDR1 SGHTA, CDR2 FQGNSA. The CDR3 bases are TGTGCCAGCCCGTTGTACACTGAAGCTTTCTTT. The encoded protein is CASPLYTEAFF. Variable domain in full (rest from reference TRBV7-2 and TRBJ1-1): GAGVSQSPSNKVTEKGKDVELRCDPISGHTALYWYRQSLGQGLEFLIYFQGNSAPDKSGLPSDRFSAERTGGSVSTLTIQRTQQEDSAVYLCASPLYTEAFFGQGTRLTVV.

This chain connects TRBV20-1 to TRBJ2-3; 8 nucleotides line up with TRBD2. J lost 3 bases, V lost 2 bases, and 16 bases had no gene match. From germline, CDR1 is DFQATT and CDR2 SNEGSKA (reference sequence). The CDR3 extends over 18 amino acids. The CDR3 reads CSARSEESSGGQTDTQYF. CDR3 coding DNA: TGCAGTGCTAGATCTGAGGAGTCAAGCGGGGGCCAAACAGATACGCAGTATTTT.

There are a few counts of this clonotype. The chain employs TRBV4-1 and TRBJ2-7; 9 nucleotides match TRBD1. CDR1 is MGHRA, CDR2 YSYEKL, per germline. This CDR3 has 15 residues. The V and J ends lost 1 base and 4 bases, in that order; junction bases with no gene match: 5. The CDR3 sequence is CASSQAGTGLYEQYF. The CDR3 DNA is TGCGCCAGCAGCCAAGCTGGGACAGGGCTGTACGAGCAGTACTTC.

This clonotype was detected a few times. The V call is TRBV15, the J call TRBJ2-1; D perhaps matches TRBD1 (5 bases). CDR3 size: 14 residues. Germline lookup yields CDR1 LNHNV and CDR2 YYDKDF (reference sequence). The V gene lost 3 bases and the J gene lost 9 bases, with 15 bases spanning the gap. The chain's CDR3 is CATSSVRADAEQFF. The CDR3 DNA reads TGTGCCACCAGCAGTGTCAGGGCGGATGCTGAGCAGTTCTTC.